This T cell receptor beta chain comes out of a study of OX40 agonist ivuxolimab in advanced cancers. For context, the study as a whole: Ivuxolimab was an agonistic, fully human IgG2 monoclonal antibody directed against OX40 (CD134), a costimulatory receptor. Intravenous ivuxolimab was administered to patients every 2 weeks at six dose levels: 0.01, 0.1, 0.3, 1.5, 3 and 10 mg/kg. Among the approximately 50 dose-escalation patients, around 20 had hepatocellular carcinoma, some 15 melanoma, 9 renal cell carcinoma and 9 head and neck cancer. A male proportion of roughly 80% and a mean age of approximately 61 years, ranging from 23 to 79, were recorded for the dose-escalation cohort. Patients were allowed to have had prior anti-PD-1, anti-PD-L1 or anti-CTLA-4 therapy, and 40% of the dose-escalation patients had previously received checkpoint inhibitors. Three dose-escalation patients achieved partial responses, one with hepatocellular carcinoma and two with cutaneous melanoma. The purpose of peripheral TCRbeta sequencing was to test whether ivuxolimab changed TCR sequence diversity and led to clonal T-cell expansion. The paper reports the monotherapy dose-escalation portion (N of about 47 patients) of the phase I ivuxolimab trial.

The CDR3, from cysteine to phenylalanine, totals 15 residues. The read is trimmed to its CDR3 DNA, 45 bases read in frame from base 1. V loses 5 bases at its end and J loses 6 bases; junction bases beyond the gene matches: 6. The germline V gene sets CDR1 to SGHTA and CDR2 to FQGNSA. Concerning this clone itself: This clone's antigen is unknown. The record has no base qualities; no much larger clone is one base away. Other DNA sequences of this sample code for an identical CDR3.

Findings and caveats that apply to the study as a whole: In partial responders in the 0.1-3.0 mg/kg groups, normalized peripheral clonal expansion was found to be among the lowest, especially among CD8+ T cells. On average, CD8+ T cells showed more expanded clones than CD4+ T cells after ivuxolimab. At doses of 0.1 to 3.0 mg/kg, clonal expansion of both CD4+ and CD8+ blood T cells was observed from baseline to week 6. Low levels of normalized T-cell clonal expansion were also shown by some nonresponding patients. The antigen specificity of the clonally expanded peripheral T cells was not determined.

The trial excluded patients who had a history of autoimmune disease or were on systemic immunosuppression. In every dose cohort, peripheral blood was drawn for TCR sequencing at baseline, cycle 4 day 1, and cycle 7 day 1. The samples were taken from a phase I, first-in-human, multicenter, open-label dose-escalation trial of ivuxolimab. Adults with locally advanced or metastatic melanoma, renal cell, hepatocellular, or head and neck squamous cell carcinoma were enrolled in the trial. Before TCR sequencing, CD4+ and CD8+ T cells were separately sorted from peripheral blood. To sequence the TCRbeta CDR3 region, genomic DNA was isolated from the sorted cells. The immunoSEQ Assay was used for sequencing of TCRbeta CDR3 regions. Held by TCRdb, this immuneACCESS table contains in-frame sequences only and omits some clones. Under half of the omission traces to an unresolved V gene where checked; the cause of the rest is unknown. Counted in this sample were 84,000 or so clones; approximately 80% of them appeared once. Clones ranked in the top ten supply approximately 2.6% of the sample.

The sequencing here drew on CD4+ or CD8+ T cells sorted from blood, taken in a trial of the OX40 agonist ivuxolimab. The chain joins TRBV7-2 to TRBJ2-2; the junction holds 10 bases that match TRBD1. The receptor was isolated from an adult with an advanced solid tumor such as melanoma, head and neck, liver or kidney cancer. DNA sequence: TGTGCCAGCAGCCTGGGGACAGGGGAGGCCGGGGAGCTGTTTTTT. The translation is CASSLGTGEAGELFF.